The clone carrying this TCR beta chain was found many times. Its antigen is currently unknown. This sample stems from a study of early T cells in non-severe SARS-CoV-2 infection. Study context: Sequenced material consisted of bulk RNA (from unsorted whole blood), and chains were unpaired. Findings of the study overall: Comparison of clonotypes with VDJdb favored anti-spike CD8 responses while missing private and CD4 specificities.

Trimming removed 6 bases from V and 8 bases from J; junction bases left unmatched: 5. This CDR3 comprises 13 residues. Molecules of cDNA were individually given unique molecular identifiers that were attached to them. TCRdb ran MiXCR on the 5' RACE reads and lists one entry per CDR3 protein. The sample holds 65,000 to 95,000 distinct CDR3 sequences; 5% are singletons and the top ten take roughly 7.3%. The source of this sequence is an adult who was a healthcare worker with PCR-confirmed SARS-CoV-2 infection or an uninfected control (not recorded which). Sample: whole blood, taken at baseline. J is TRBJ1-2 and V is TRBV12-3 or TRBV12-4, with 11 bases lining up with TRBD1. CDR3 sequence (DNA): TGTGCCAGCAGGCCGGGACAGGGGGGCGGCTACACCTTC. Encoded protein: CASRPGQGGGYTF.